These 9 T cell receptor beta chains share one sample of origin, sequenced in a study of T cell changes during pregnancy in multiple sclerosis (dated by TCRdb to about 2019). The library came from the immunoSEQ multiplex PCR assay. The table comes from immuneACCESS by way of TCRdb, which keeps in-frame sequences with V and J called. Part of the clones is missing from these tables; in studies checked, under half for an unresolved V gene and the rest for unknown reasons. This sample holds around 120,000 clones; 90% to 95% were observed only once. The ten largest make up roughly 3.5% of the sample. Sequenced here: peripheral blood, sampled after pregnancy. The receptors were sampled from a female donor with multiple sclerosis, enrolled in a pregnancy study.

The count of this clone is one. V usage is TRBV30 and J usage is TRBJ1-3, with D possibly matching TRBD1 (5 bases). Trimming removed 3 bases at V and 2 bases at J, with 8 bases between. This CDR3 is 13 amino acids long. CDR1 GTSNPN and CDR2 SVGIG come from the germline V gene (reference sequence). The CDR3 loop is CAWRPTAGNTIYF. CDR3 DNA sequence: TGTGCCTGGAGGCCGACAGCTGGAAACACCATATATTTT.

The rearrangement uses TRBV29-1 and TRBJ1-5; perhaps TRBD1 as D (5 bases). CDR3 length: 14 residues. The germline V and J ends were trimmed by 4 bases and 5 bases, with 15 bases remaining between them. Germline V gene data show CDR1 as SQVTM and CDR2 as ANQGSEA. As DNA, the CDR3 is TGCAGCGTTGTATCTGGGAACAGGTATCAGCCCCAGCATTTT. Protein sequence: CSVVSGNRYQPQHF.

The DNA for the CDR3 is TGCGCCAGCAGCTTAGGGCCCAGCGGGGGGGCAGAGACCCAGTACTTC. Translation: CASSLGPSGGAETQYF. The chain recombines TRBV5-1 with TRBJ2-5, with 10 bases aligning to TRBD2. Germline trimming cut 2 bases from V and 4 bases from J; bases unmatched to any gene: 8. Germline V gene lookup returns CDR1 SGHRS and CDR2 YFSETQ. The length of the CDR3 is 16 residues.

The chain carries TRBV6-7 and TRBJ1-5; 9 nucleotides agree with TRBD1. TRBV6-7 is classed as an ORF, of uncertain function. The CDR3 sequence is 20 residues long. Losses at the gene ends were 2 bases for V and 1 base for J; bases not matched to a gene: 15. The CDR3 DNA sequence: TGTGCCAGCAGTTACCCTGGTCCGGGACAGGGAGTCACGAGCAATCAGCCCCAGCATTTT. Translated: CASSYPGPGQGVTSNQPQHF.

V gene TRBV2 combines with J gene TRBJ2-5; D gene uncertain. CDR3 size: 13 residues. The V and J ends lost 8 bases and 5 bases respectively, with 15 bases between them. Germline loops: CDR1 SNHLY, CDR2 FYNNEI. The CDR3 protein is CASGGSREETQYF. DNA of the CDR3: TGTGCCAGCGGTGGCTCCCGTGAGGAGACCCAGTACTTC.

The rearrangement links TRBV7-9 to TRBJ2-2, with D tentatively TRBD2 (5 bases). Per the germline V gene, CDR1 is SEHNR and CDR2 is FQNEAQ (reference sequence). The CDR3 contains 16 residues. V lost 6 bases, J lost 0 bases, and 14 bases lay in between. CDR3 DNA sequence: TGTGCCAGCAGTTCGGTCCTAGCAGCGAACACCGGGGAGCTGTTTTTT. Its translation is CASSSVLAANTGELFF.

The J gene is TRBJ1-1, the V gene TRBV5-6; 10 bases align to TRBD1. Trimming removed 2 bases from V and 5 bases from J; junction bases left unmatched: 3. Germline CDR1 SGHDT, CDR2 YYEEEE. The CDR3 contains 14 residues. CDR3 bases: TGTGCCAGCAGCTTTGGGACAGGGGAGACTGAAGCTTTCTTT. Its translation: CASSFGTGETEAFF.

The J gene is TRBJ2-1, the V gene TRBV5-1; a weak D match, TRBD1 (5 bases). The germline gives CDR1 SGHRS, CDR2 YFSETQ. CDR3 length equals 14 residues. The ends were cut back, 4 bases at V and 5 bases at J, with 13 bases in the middle. The CDR3 sequence: CASSLRGRDNEQFF. The CDR3 DNA follows: TGCGCCAGCAGCCTGAGAGGCAGGGACAATGAGCAGTTCTTC.

The chain carries TRBV20-1 and TRBJ1-2, with D uncertain. The V gene's germline CDR1 is DFQATT and CDR2 SNEGSKA (reference sequence). Trimming left V 6 bases short and J 7 bases short, with 3 bases between. This CDR3 is built from 8 residues. The CDR3 protein is CSASGYTF. The DNA of the CDR3 is TGCAGTGCCTCTGGCTACACCTTC.